This T cell receptor (beta chain) was recorded in a study of T cells in Graves' hyperthyroidism and ophthalmopathy. Trimming took 3 bases from V and 3 from J, leaving 10 bases between them. Looked up from germline, CDR1 is SGHTA and CDR2 is FQGTGA. The length of the CDR3 is 14 residues. Whole-study results and caveats: Blood shared most expanded thyroid clonotypes above 0.001.

Clinical symptoms, serum thyroxine, TRAb, thyroid ultrasound and orbital computed tomography informed diagnoses. In the case of this clonotype: Its antigen is undetermined.

Template material for amplifying TCR beta CDR3 regions consisted of RNA transcripts. First-round RT-PCR with HTBI primers amplified the TCR CDR3 region. One entry per CDR3 protein, called by TCRdb with MiXCR from the multiplex PCR reads. This table holds under 600,000 distinct CDR3 sequences, about a sixth found once. The sequence came from a woman between 40 and 50 years old with Graves' ophthalmopathy. Sequencing used blood. V is TRBV7-3 and J is TRBJ2-3, with a possible D match to TRBD2 (5 bases). CDR3 bases: TGTGCCAGCAGCTTCGGACTGATGACAGATACGCAGTATTTT. Its translation: CASSFGLMTDTQYF.